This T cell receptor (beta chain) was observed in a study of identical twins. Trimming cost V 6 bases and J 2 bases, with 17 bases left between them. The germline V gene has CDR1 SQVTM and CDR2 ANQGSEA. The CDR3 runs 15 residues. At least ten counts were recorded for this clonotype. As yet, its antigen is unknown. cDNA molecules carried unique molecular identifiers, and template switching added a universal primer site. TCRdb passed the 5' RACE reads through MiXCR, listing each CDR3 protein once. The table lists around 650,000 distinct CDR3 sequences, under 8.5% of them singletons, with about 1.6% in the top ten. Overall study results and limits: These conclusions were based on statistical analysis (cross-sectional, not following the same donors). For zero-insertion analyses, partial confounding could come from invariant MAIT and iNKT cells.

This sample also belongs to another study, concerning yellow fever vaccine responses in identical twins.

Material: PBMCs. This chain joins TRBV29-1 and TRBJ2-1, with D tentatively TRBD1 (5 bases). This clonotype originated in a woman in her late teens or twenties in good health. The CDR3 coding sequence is TGCAGCGTAGGTATTAGGGGTTTTACCTACAATGAGCAGTTCTTC. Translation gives CSVGIRGFTYNEQFF.